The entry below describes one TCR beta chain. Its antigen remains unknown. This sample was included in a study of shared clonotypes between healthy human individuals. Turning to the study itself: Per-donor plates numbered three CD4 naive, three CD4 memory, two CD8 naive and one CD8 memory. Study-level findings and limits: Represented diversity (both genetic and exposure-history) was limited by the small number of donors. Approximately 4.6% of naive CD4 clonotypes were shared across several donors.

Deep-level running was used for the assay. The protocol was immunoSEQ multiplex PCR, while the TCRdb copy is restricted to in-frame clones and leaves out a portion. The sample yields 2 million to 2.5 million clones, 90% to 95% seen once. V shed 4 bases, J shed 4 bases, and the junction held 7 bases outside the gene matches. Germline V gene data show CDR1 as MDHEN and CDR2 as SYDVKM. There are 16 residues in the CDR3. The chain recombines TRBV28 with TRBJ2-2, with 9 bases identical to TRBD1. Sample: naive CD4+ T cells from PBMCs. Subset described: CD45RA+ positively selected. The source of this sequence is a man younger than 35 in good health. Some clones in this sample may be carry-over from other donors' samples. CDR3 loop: CASSSGDRGTTGELFF. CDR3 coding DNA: TGTGCCAGCAGTTCTGGAGACAGGGGGACCACCGGGGAGCTGTTTTTT.